This T cell receptor (beta chain) originates from a study of shared clonotypes between healthy human individuals. General study results and limits: Sequencing depth was expected to influence donor clonotype sharing.

Deep was the level at which the assay was run. The protocol was immunoSEQ multiplex PCR, while the TCRdb copy is restricted to in-frame clones and leaves out a portion. The repertoire includes 400,000 to 550,000 clones, 79% of them detected once, and 9.5% to 15% sits in the top ten. The CDR3 totals 15 residues. V shed 0 bases and J shed 3 bases, with 13 bases lying between them. CDR1 and CDR2 (germline): SGDLS, YYNGEE. Concerning this clone: Antigen specificity is unknown.

This clonotype was obtained from a woman aged 40 to 49 in good health. Some clones in this sample may be carry-over from other donors' samples. This chain joins TRBV9 and TRBJ2-7; no firm D call. Sequenced input: PBMCs. CDR3 loop: CASSVAGDGYYEQYF. The DNA of the CDR3 is TGTGCCAGCAGCGTAGCTGGAGACGGATACTACGAGCAGTACTTC.